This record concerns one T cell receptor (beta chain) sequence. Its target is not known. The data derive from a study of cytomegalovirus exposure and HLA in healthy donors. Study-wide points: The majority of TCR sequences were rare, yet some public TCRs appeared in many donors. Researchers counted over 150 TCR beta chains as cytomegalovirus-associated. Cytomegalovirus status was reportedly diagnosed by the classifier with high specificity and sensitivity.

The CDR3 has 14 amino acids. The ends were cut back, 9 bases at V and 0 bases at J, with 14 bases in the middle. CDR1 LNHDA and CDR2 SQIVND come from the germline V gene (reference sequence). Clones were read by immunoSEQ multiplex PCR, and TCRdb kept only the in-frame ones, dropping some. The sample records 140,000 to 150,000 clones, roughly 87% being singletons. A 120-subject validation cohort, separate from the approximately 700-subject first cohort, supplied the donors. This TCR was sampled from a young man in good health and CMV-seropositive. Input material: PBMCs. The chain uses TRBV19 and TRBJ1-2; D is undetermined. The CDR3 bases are TGTGCCAGCTCATTGACTCAAGCTAACTATGGCTACACCTTC. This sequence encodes CASSLTQANYGYTF.